A single T cell receptor beta chain is shown here with its context. Its specificity is unknown. Methods used by the authors: Filtering of immunoSEQ junctional sequences could not match full-length read filtering. Libraries were prepared by immunoSEQ multiplex PCR; TCRdb keeps only in-frame clonotypes and omits some of them. V and J calls and clone size are as listed in that table; D and trimming were resolved from the DNA. The sample has more than 850,000 clones; 70% to 80% are singletons. Donors were healthy HIV-negative adults without recently reported acute infections or vaccinations. The data were taken from a study of shared clonotypes between healthy human individuals. As for the study in general: The study used three CD4 naive, three CD4 memory, two CD8 naive and one CD8 memory plate per donor. The study's findings and limits: Estimated richness was generally greater in naive than memory subsets.

The clonotype comes from a man younger than 30 in good health. Some clones in this sample may be carry-over from other donors' samples. The specimen sequenced was memory CD4+ T cells from PBMCs. This sample's subset: CD45RA-negative fraction.

CDR3 DNA sequence: TGTGCCAGCAGCTTGGGTTTGGCTAGCGGGAGGGCCGTGACAGATACGCAGTATTTT. Translating it yields CASSLGLASGRAVTDTQYF. V gene TRBV5-6 combines with J gene TRBJ2-3; 12 bases match TRBD2. Trimming at V came to 0 bases and at J to 3 bases, leaving 11 bases not matched to a gene. This CDR3 is built from 19 residues. The germline V gene encodes CDR1 SGHDT and CDR2 YYEEEE. Variable domain in full (rest from reference TRBV5-6 and TRBJ2-3): DAGVTQSPTHLIKTRGQQVTLRCSPKSGHDTVSWYQQALGQGPQFIFQYYEEEERQRGNFPDRFSGHQFPNYSSELNVNALLLGDSALYLCASSLGLASGRAVTDTQYFGPGTRLTVL.